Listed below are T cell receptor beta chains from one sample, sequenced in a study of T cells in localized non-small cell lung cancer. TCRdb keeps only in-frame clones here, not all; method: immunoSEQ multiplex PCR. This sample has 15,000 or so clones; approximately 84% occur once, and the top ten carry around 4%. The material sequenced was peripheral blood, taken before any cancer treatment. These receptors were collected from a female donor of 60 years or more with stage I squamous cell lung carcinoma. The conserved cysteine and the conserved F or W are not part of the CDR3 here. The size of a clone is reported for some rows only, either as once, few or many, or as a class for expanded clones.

CDR3 protein: AWSGGNYGYT
clone size: -
V gene: TRBV30

CDR3 protein: ASTSTGSVNYGYT
clone size: -
V gene: TRBV7-2

CDR3 protein: ASSYSWTEIYGYT
clone size: -
V gene: TRBV6-6

CDR3 protein: ASGVGTDTQY
clone size: -
V gene: TRBV19

CDR3 protein: ASSQDREDNYGYT
clone size: -
V gene: TRBV4-1

CDR3 protein: ASSQSSRGGRETQY
clone size: -
V gene: TRBV23-1

CDR3 protein: ASSPREQGGQPQH
clone size: -
V gene: TRBV4-1

CDR3 protein: ASSLSQGRGYT
clone size: few
V gene: TRBV5-6

CDR3 protein: AWMAPQGAVYGYT
clone size: -
V gene: TRBV30

CDR3 protein: ASSANKAGRGTDTQY
clone size: -
V gene: TRBV5-8

CDR3 protein: ASRQRGPQPQH
clone size: -
V gene: TRBV6-5

CDR3 protein: ASSQDYLGGNTEAF
clone size: -
V gene: TRBV4-3

CDR3 protein: ASSPTGVRLAASYEQY
clone size: -
V gene: TRBV5-1

CDR3 protein: ASSELRANTYGYT
clone size: -
V gene: TRBV25-1

CDR3 protein: ASSARGDRGEKLF
clone size: -
V gene: TRBV9

CDR3 protein: ASSRQGYGVETQY
clone size: few
V gene: TRBV5-1

CDR3 protein: ASSLARDWRRSGTQY
clone size: -
V gene: TRBV5-1

CDR3 protein: ASSVETASYEQY
clone size: -
V gene: TRBV9

CDR3 protein: ASSSGGGQY
clone size: once
V gene: TRBV5-1

CDR3 protein: ASSQGPRYEQY
clone size: -
V gene: TRBV4-2

CDR3 protein: ASSPKDSTYNEQF
clone size: -
V gene: TRBV18

CDR3 protein: ASSLDWEAYEQY
clone size: -
V gene: TRBV5-8

CDR3 protein: ASRIDRANNSPLH
clone size: -
V gene: TRBV6-4

CDR3 protein: ASSYNNEGGLQAF
clone size: few
V gene: TRBV6-6

CDR3 protein: ASSSAPWDRGRLVDGYT
clone size: few
V gene: TRBV7-6

CDR3 protein: ASSFSGTGGVEQY
clone size: few
V gene: TRBV5-1

CDR3 protein: ASSEDGGANTEAF
clone size: -
V gene: TRBV9

CDR3 protein: ASSYGTATYNEQF
clone size: -
V gene: TRBV6-5

CDR3 protein: ASSSPRESQPQH
clone size: -
V gene: TRBV6-5

CDR3 protein: ASSSTGGGYEQY
clone size: -
V gene: TRBV5-1

CDR3 protein: ASSFRPTGELF
clone size: few
V gene: TRBV6-5